These T cell receptor beta chains were read from a single sample in a study of shared clonotypes between healthy human individuals. Data came from immunoSEQ multiplex PCR; TCRdb stores just in-frame clones and leaves some out. Of 400,000 to 600,000 clones listed, roughly 77% are singletons. Input material: PBMCs. The receptors were gathered from a woman aged 40 to 50 in good health. Some clones in this sample may be carry-over from other donors' samples. The CDR3 runs from the conserved cysteine through the conserved F or W. The order of the fields is D gene, clone size, J gene, V gene, CDR3 protein, CDR3 DNA. The D gene is left open where the match is weak. Clone size is given for some rows only: seen once, a few or many times, or a class if the clone is expanded.

>NA|NA|TRBJ2-1|TRBV6-5
CASTRFAGEQFF
TGTGCCAGCACTAGATTCGCGGGGGAGCAGTTCTTC
>NA|NA|TRBJ1-3|TRBV15
CATSRDQGSSGNTIYF
TGTGCCACCAGCAGAGATCAGGGATCCTCTGGAAACACCATATATTTT
>NA|NA|TRBJ1-2|TRBV2
CASRANYGYTF
TGTGCCAGCAGGGCCAACTATGGCTACACCTTC
>TRBD2|few|TRBJ2-1|TRBV7-8
CASSIRLAGGGVRGDEQFF
TGTGCCAGCAGCATTAGACTAGCGGGAGGTGGGGTTCGAGGGGATGAGCAGTTCTTC
>NA|NA|TRBJ1-2|TRBV18
CASSPTDLYGYTF
TGTGCCAGCTCACCGACAGATCTCTATGGCTACACCTTC
>TRBD2|NA|TRBJ2-1|TRBV2
CASRRLAGGDEQFF
TGTGCCAGCAGGAGACTAGCGGGAGGGGATGAGCAGTTCTTC
>NA|NA|TRBJ2-1|TRBV29-1
CSHTTGSSYNEQFF
TGCAGCCATACCACAGGGAGCTCCTACAATGAGCAGTTCTTC
>TRBD2|many|TRBJ2-1|TRBV9
CASSLTSGTSYNEQFF
TGTGCCAGCAGCCTGACTAGCGGGACCTCCTACAATGAGCAGTTCTTC
>TRBD2|NA|TRBJ2-7|TRBV10-3
CAISVLAASYEQYF
TGTGCCATCAGTGTACTAGCGGCTTCCTACGAGCAGTACTTC
>NA|NA|TRBJ1-1|TRBV6-5
CASRDFVGGTEAFF
TGTGCCAGCAGAGACTTCGTTGGTGGGACTGAAGCTTTCTTT
>NA|NA|TRBJ2-7|TRBV30
CAWSTPGHSSYEQYF
TGTGCCTGGAGTACTCCGGGACATAGCTCCTACGAGCAGTACTTC
>NA|NA|TRBJ1-2|TRBV20-1
CSARVGYGYTF
TGCAGTGCTAGAGTTGGTTATGGCTACACCTTC
>NA|NA|TRBJ1-2|TRBV20-1
CSAEGHSVYTF
TGCAGTGCCGAGGGACATTCAGTCTACACCTTC
>NA|NA|TRBJ1-5|TRBV19
CASSILGGNQPQHF
TGTGCCAGTAGTATATTAGGGGGGAATCAGCCCCAGCATTTT
>TRBD2|few|TRBJ2-2|TRBV5-4
CASSLGGRAAGELFF
TGTGCCAGCAGCTTGGGCGGGAGGGCCGCCGGGGAGCTGTTTTTT
>TRBD1|NA|TRBJ2-7|TRBV4-1
CASSRDRGIQYF
TGCGCCAGCAGCCGCGACAGGGGGATACAGTACTTC
>TRBD1|NA|TRBJ1-3|TRBV5-1
CASSLRGQGGNTIYF
TGCGCCAGCAGCTTGAGGGGGCAGGGAGGAAACACCATATATTTT
>NA|NA|TRBJ2-3|TRBV20-1
CSLQTSDTQYF
TGCAGCCTTCAAACTTCAGATACGCAGTATTTT
>NA|NA|TRBJ1-1|TRBV5-1
CASSLMGARTEAFF
TGCGCCAGCAGCTTGATGGGGGCGCGCACTGAAGCTTTCTTT
>TRBD2|NA|TRBJ2-7|TRBV6-5
CASSSQGAGGHEQYF
TGTGCCAGCAGTTCCCAGGGAGCGGGAGGCCACGAGCAGTACTTC
>TRBD1|NA|TRBJ2-5|TRBV5-1
CASSLAGRGLGETQYF
TGCGCCAGCAGCTTGGCGGGCAGGGGGCTGGGAGAGACCCAGTACTTC
>TRBD1|once|TRBJ2-3|TRBV5-1
CASSEGTGGHDTQYF
TGCGCCAGCAGCGAGGGGACAGGGGGACACGATACGCAGTATTTT
>NA|NA|TRBJ1-5|TRBV5-8
CASSLGPAVQPQHF
TGTGCCAGCAGCTTGGGACCCGCAGTACAGCCCCAGCATTTT
>NA|NA|TRBJ2-2|TRBV6-1
CASSPSAPNTGELFF
TGTGCCAGCTCTCCTAGCGCTCCGAACACCGGGGAGCTGTTTTTT
>NA|NA|TRBJ1-1|TRBV5-1
CASSLAIGGRTLGVNTEAFF
TGCGCCAGCAGCTTGGCCATCGGGGGTCGGACTCTGGGAGTGAACACTGAAGCTTTCTTT
>NA|once|TRBJ2-7|TRBV6-1
CASNDPGIYEQYF
TGTGCCAGCAATGATCCGGGAATTTACGAGCAGTACTTC
>TRBD1|NA|TRBJ2-2|TRBV15
CATKGDRGYTGELFF
TGTGCCACCAAGGGGGACAGGGGATACACCGGGGAGCTGTTTTTT
>NA|NA|TRBJ2-7|TRBV10-2
CASTGHEYYEQYF
TGCGCCAGCACCGGACACGAATACTACGAGCAGTACTTC
>NA|NA|TRBJ2-1|TRBV7-3
CASSLGLNYNEQFF
TGTGCCAGCAGCTTAGGCTTGAACTACAATGAGCAGTTCTTC
>TRBD2|NA|TRBJ2-1|TRBV5-1
CASSPLGLAGNNEQFF
TGCGCCAGCAGCCCCCTGGGACTAGCGGGGAACAATGAGCAGTTCTTC
>TRBD2|NA|TRBJ2-5|TRBV5-1
CASSTSGRAFETQYF
TGCGCCAGCAGCACTAGCGGGAGGGCCTTTGAGACCCAGTACTTC
>NA|few|TRBJ2-5|TRBV5-1
CASSSLPNREETQYF
TGCGCCAGCAGCTCCCTCCCTAACAGGGAAGAGACCCAGTACTTC
>TRBD2|NA|TRBJ2-3|TRBV9
CASSSGLAASTDTQYF
TGTGCCAGCAGCTCCGGACTAGCGGCTAGCACAGATACGCAGTATTTT
>NA|NA|TRBJ1-5|TRBV6-1
CASSVGYSNQPQHF
TGTGCCAGCAGTGTGGGGTATAGCAATCAGCCCCAGCATTTT
>TRBD2|NA|TRBJ2-1|TRBV7-2
CASKLAGGAYNEQFF
TGTGCCAGCAAACTAGCGGGAGGCGCCTACAATGAGCAGTTCTTC
>NA|NA|TRBJ2-3|TRBV6-4
CASSGEAWEDTQYF
TGTGCCAGCTCGGGTGAAGCTTGGGAAGATACGCAGTATTTT
>TRBD1|NA|TRBJ2-4|TRBV7-9
CASSLGQGRAKNIQYF
TGTGCCAGCAGCCTAGGACAGGGCCGAGCCAAAAACATTCAGTACTTC
>TRBD2|NA|TRBJ2-1|TRBV14
CASSQLLAGGHEQFF
TGTGCCAGCAGCCAGCTTCTAGCGGGAGGGCATGAGCAGTTCTTC
>NA|NA|TRBJ2-1|TRBV7-2
CASSLSPGSYEQFF
TGTGCCAGCAGCTTAAGTCCCGGTTCCTATGAGCAGTTCTTC
>NA|NA|TRBJ1-2|TRBV7-9
CASSSSKGGGYGYTF
TGTGCCAGCAGCTCGTCGAAAGGGGGAGGTTATGGCTACACCTTC
>TRBD2|few|TRBJ2-5|TRBV7-9
CASSPSGAQETQYF
TGTGCCAGCAGCCCTAGCGGAGCCCAAGAGACCCAGTACTTC
>NA|NA|TRBJ2-2|TRBV27
CASSLNTGELFF
TGTGCCAGCAGTTTAAACACCGGGGAGCTGTTTTTT
>TRBD2|NA|TRBJ2-7|TRBV2
CASKSGRTYEQYF
TGTGCCAGCAAGAGCGGGAGGACCTACGAGCAGTACTTC
>NA|NA|TRBJ1-1|TRBV18
CASSPNLNTEAFF
TGTGCCAGCTCACCAAACTTAAACACTGAAGCTTTCTTT
>NA|NA|TRBJ2-7|TRBV27
CASSRRTGGDSYEQYF
TGTGCCAGCAGCCGCCGAACCGGAGGGGACTCCTACGAGCAGTACTTC
>NA|NA|TRBJ2-5|TRBV27
CASSLWGGGFQETQYF
TGTGCCAGCAGCTTGTGGGGCGGAGGCTTCCAAGAGACCCAGTACTTC
>NA|NA|TRBJ1-1|TRBV4-3
CASSQDKNTEAFF
TGCGCCAGCAGCCAAGACAAGAACACTGAAGCTTTCTTT
>NA|few|TRBJ1-1|TRBV5-1
CASSLGQVTTEAFF
TGCGCCAGCAGCTTGGGACAGGTGACAACTGAAGCTTTCTTT
>TRBD1|NA|TRBJ2-7|TRBV19
CASSIATGGRYEQYF
TGTGCCAGTAGTATAGCGACAGGGGGCAGGTACGAGCAGTACTTC
>NA|once|TRBJ2-1|TRBV29-1
CSVARQRTYNEQFF
TGCAGCGTTGCCCGACAGAGGACCTACAATGAGCAGTTCTTC
>NA|few|TRBJ2-1|TRBV5-1
CASSIGSSGPSGQFF
TGCGCCAGCAGCATCGGCAGTAGCGGCCCTTCGGGGCAGTTCTTC
>NA|NA|TRBJ2-4|TRBV7-2
CASSSPFGFVAKNIQYF
TGTGCCAGCAGCTCCCCATTCGGGTTCGTGGCCAAAAACATTCAGTACTTC
>TRBD1|NA|TRBJ1-6|TRBV18
CASSPGQDPGNSPLHF
TGTGCCAGCTCACCTGGACAGGACCCTGGGAATTCACCCCTCCACTTT
>TRBD1|NA|TRBJ2-7|TRBV7-8
CASSLNRGPYEQYF
TGTGCCAGCAGCTTAAACAGGGGTCCCTACGAGCAGTACTTC
>NA|NA|TRBJ2-1|TRBV11-2
CASSLGRYNEQFF
TGTGCCAGCAGCTTAGGTCGTTACAATGAGCAGTTCTTC